The following is a TCR beta chain sequence with its context. The source of the sample is a study of blood T cell repertoires in COVID-19. Study-level background: Some COVID-19 samples were acute and others convalescent; all came from the United States, Italy and Spain. Nucleic acid was either cDNA or gDNA, and it came from T cells, B-cell-depleted T cells, or PBMCs.

The CDR3 covers 15 residues. Between the trimmed V and J ends, which lost 4 bases and 1 base, there was a span of 14 bases. Per germline, CDR1 SGDLS and CDR2 YYNGEE. Per the original methods: By means of reference gene primer amplification, nucleated cell counts were estimated. Method: immunoSEQ multiplex PCR; TCRdb's copy keeps in-frame clones and lacks some. V and J calls and clone size come straight from that table; D and trimming were deduced from the DNA. The table has over 100,000 clones, more than 75% seen once. The specimen was peripheral blood. The chain is built from TRBV9 and TRBJ1-1; D is ambiguous. The origin of this receptor is a man between 65 and 79 years old with acute or convalescent COVID-19. The CDR3, as DNA: TGTGCCAGCAGCCCTCGACATACACAGAACACTGAAGCTTTCTTT. Translating gives CASSPRHTQNTEAFF. The full variable domain, completed using reference TRBV9 and TRBJ1-1, is DSGVTQTPKHLITATGQRVTLRCSPRSGDLSVYWYQQSLDQGLQFLIQYYNGEERAKGNILERFSAQQFPDLHSELNLSSLELGDSALYFCASSPRHTQNTEAFFGQGTRLTVV.